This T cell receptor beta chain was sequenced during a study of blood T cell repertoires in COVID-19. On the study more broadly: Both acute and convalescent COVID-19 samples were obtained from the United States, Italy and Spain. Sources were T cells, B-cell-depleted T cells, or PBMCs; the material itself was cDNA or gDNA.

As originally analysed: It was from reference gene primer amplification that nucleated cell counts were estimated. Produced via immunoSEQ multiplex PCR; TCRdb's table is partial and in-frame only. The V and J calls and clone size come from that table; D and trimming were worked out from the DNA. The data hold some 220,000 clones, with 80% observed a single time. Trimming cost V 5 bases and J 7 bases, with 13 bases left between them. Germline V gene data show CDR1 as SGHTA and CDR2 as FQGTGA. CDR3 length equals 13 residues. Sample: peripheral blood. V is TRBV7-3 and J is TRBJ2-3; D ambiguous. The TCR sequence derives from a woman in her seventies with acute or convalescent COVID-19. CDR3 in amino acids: CASSPGPLNTQYF. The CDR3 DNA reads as TGTGCCAGCAGCCCGGGTCCTTTAAATACGCAGTATTTT.